Reported below is one T cell receptor beta chain. The sample is drawn from a study of human T cells and chemical hapten exposure. The V end lost 4 bases, the J end lost 5 bases, and 19 bases lay between the germline ends. The CDR3 is 16 residues long. The germline V gene encodes CDR1 SGHTA and CDR2 FQGNSA. The authors extracted total RNA from unfractionated whole blood. TCRdb reprocessed the 5' RACE reads with MiXCR, giving one entry per CDR3 protein. The sample carries approximately 80,000 distinct CDR3 sequences, about a sixth recorded once. The source of this sequence is a female donor in good health. This sequence joins TRBV7-2 and TRBJ2-3; D gene unclear. CDR3 nucleotide sequence: TGTGCCAGCAGCTCCCGGAGAAAGGCAGGATTAGATACGCAGTATTTT. Translating gives CASSSRRKAGLDTQYF.